This passage covers 10 T cell receptor beta chains from one sample sequenced in a study of OX40 agonist ivuxolimab in advanced cancers. Sequencing used immunoSEQ multiplex PCR; TCRdb keeps in-frame clones, though not all of them. The repertoire holds nearly 110,000 clones, 90% seen once, with 0.45% to 0.5% in the top ten. This specimen was CD4+ or CD8+ T cells sorted from blood, taken in a trial of the OX40 agonist ivuxolimab. These receptors all come from an adult with an advanced solid tumor such as melanoma, head and neck, liver or kidney cancer.

This chain uses TRBV6-5 with TRBJ2-7; 10 bases map to TRBD2. CDR3 length: 15 amino acids. V shed 5 bases, J shed 0 bases, and the junction held 4 bases outside the gene matches. CDR1 is MNHEY and CDR2 is SVGAGI in the germline V gene. CDR3 bases: TGTGCCAGCAGTACTAGCGGGACAAGCTCCTACGAGCAGTACTTC. It is translated as CASSTSGTSSYEQYF.

The V call is TRBV6-1, the J call TRBJ1-4, with D unresolved. The CDR3 loop spans 14 amino acids. In germline, CDR1 is MNHNS, CDR2 SASEGT. The V end lost 5 bases, the J end lost 7 bases, and 14 bases lay between the germline ends. CDR3 in DNA: TGTGCCAGCAGTAGGGATTCCGGCGGTGAAAAACTGTTTTTT. Its protein product is CASSRDSGGEKLFF.

The J gene is TRBJ2-3, the V gene TRBV5-1; weak D call: TRBD1 (6 bases). CDR3 length: 15 amino acids. Germline CDR1 and CDR2: SGHRS and YFSETQ. Between the trimmed V and J ends, which lost 4 bases and 0 bases, there was a span of 12 bases. The CDR3 DNA sequence: TGCGCCAGCAGCAAATCAGGGACAAGCACAGATACGCAGTATTTT. Translated: CASSKSGTSTDTQYF.

This clone was counted a single time. The chain uses TRBV28 and TRBJ1-1; 8 bases match TRBD1. This CDR3 region has 15 residues. Looked up from germline, CDR1 is MDHEN and CDR2 is SYDVKM. The ends lost 3 bases at V and 3 bases at J; junction bases unmatched: 6. The CDR3 loop is CASSLSQGVYTEAFF. For the CDR3, the DNA is TGTGCCAGCAGTTTGTCACAGGGGGTTTACACTGAAGCTTTCTTT.

CDR3 in amino acids: CASSLSGRQFF. The CDR3 coding sequence is TGTGCCAGCAGTCTTAGCGGTCGGCAGTTCTTC. This chain uses TRBV6-1 with TRBJ2-1, with TRBD2 as a possible D gene (6 bases). Germline V gene data show CDR1 as MNHNS and CDR2 as SASEGT. The CDR3 consists of 11 residues. Trimming stripped 5 bases from V and 12 bases from J, with 11 bases between.

V and J are TRBV5-4 and TRBJ2-5; 10 nucleotides agree with TRBD1. There are 15 residues in the CDR3. V dropped 3 bases and J dropped 0; count of bases not matched to a gene: 2. CDR1 and CDR2 from the germline V gene are SGHNT and YYREEE (reference sequence). CDR3 loop: CASSSDRGYQETQYF. CDR3 bases: TGTGCCAGCAGCTCGGACAGGGGGTACCAAGAGACCCAGTACTTC.

The chain uses TRBV12-1 and TRBJ1-4; TRBD1 is taken as the D call from the table, unchecked against the DNA. TRBV12-1 is a pseudogene segment. The CDR3 sequence is 17 residues long. CDR3 region: CASSSPSDRGPWEKLFF. CDR3 sequence (DNA): TGTGCCAGCAGCTCTCCCTCGGACAGGGGGCCGTGGGAAAAACTGTTTTTT.

CDR3 nucleotide sequence: TGTGCCAGCAGTAAACAGGGAAACACCGGGGAGCTGTTTTTT. It is translated as CASSKQGNTGELFF. This chain links TRBV6-5 with TRBJ2-2; possibly TRBD1 for D (6 bases). Trimming left V 5 bases short and J 2 bases short, with 9 bases between. CDR3 length equals 14 residues. The germline V gene has CDR1 MNHEY and CDR2 SVGAGI.

The CDR3 sequence is CASSLSPYRGNEQFF. In DNA, the CDR3 is TGTGCCAGCAGCCTTTCCCCCTACAGGGGCAATGAGCAGTTCTTC. The chain links TRBV7-2 to TRBJ2-1, with TRBD1 identical over 7 bases. The germline V gene has CDR1 SGHTA and CDR2 FQGNSA. The CDR3 has 15 amino acids. J gave up 6 bases and V 5 bases, and 10 bases lay outside the gene matches.

The V gene is TRBV19, the J gene TRBJ2-6; D remains ambiguous. The germline gives CDR1 LNHDA, CDR2 SQIVND (reference sequence). With 5 bases removed from V and 6 bases from J, the gap between germline ends came to 5 bases. The CDR3 length is 12 residues. The chain's CDR3 is CASSPKANVLTF. DNA of the CDR3: TGTGCCAGTAGTCCCAAGGCCAACGTCCTGACTTTC.